What follows describes a single TCR beta chain. Its antigen remains unidentified. These data are taken from a study of T-cell memory formation after mild COVID-19. On the study more broadly: TCR clustering was largely donor specific.

Between the trimmed V and J ends, which lost 5 bases and 0 bases, there was a span of 16 bases. The CDR3 length is 16 residues. Study-level findings and limits: The main location of contracting CD4+ clones was CM and EM, and that of contracting CD8+ clones was EMRA. Cross-reactive memory appears to have joined, as suggested by some responding clones showing up in pre-infection memory.

5'RACE, which relied on constant-segment primers, yielded TCR alpha and TCR beta cDNA libraries carrying sample barcodes and UMIs. TCRdb independently ran MiXCR on the 5' RACE reads; one entry per CDR3 protein. This table has approximately 240,000 distinct CDR3 sequences, about a sixth appearing once. This TCR derives from a man aged 18 to 30 who had mild COVID-19 (a few samples of this study predate the infection). Cell type and time point are not known. Specimen: PBMCs or a T cell subset sorted from them (not recorded which). The chain recombines TRBV12-3 or TRBV12-4 with TRBJ1-1; D remains ambiguous. DNA of the CDR3: TGTGCCAGCAGTCCGGGTCTAAATTCCATGAACACTGAAGCTTTCTTT. This translates into CASSPGLNSMNTEAFF.